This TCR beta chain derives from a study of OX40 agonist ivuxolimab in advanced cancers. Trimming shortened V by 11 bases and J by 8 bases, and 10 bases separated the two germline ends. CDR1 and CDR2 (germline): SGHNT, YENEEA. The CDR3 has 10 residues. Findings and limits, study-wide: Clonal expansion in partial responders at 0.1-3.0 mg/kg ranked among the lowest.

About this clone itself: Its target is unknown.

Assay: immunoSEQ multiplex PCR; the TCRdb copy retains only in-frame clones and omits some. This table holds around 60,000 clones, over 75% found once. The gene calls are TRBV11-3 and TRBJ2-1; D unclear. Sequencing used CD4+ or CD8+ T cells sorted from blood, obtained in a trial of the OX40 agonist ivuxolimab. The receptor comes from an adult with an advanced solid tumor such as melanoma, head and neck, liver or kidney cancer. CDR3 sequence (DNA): TGTGCCGAGCTCCCCCATGAGCAGTTCTTC. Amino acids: CAELPHEQFF. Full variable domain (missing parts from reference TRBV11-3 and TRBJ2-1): EAGVVQSPRYKIIEKKQPVAFWCNPISGHNTLYWYLQNLGQGPELLIRYENEEAVDDSQLPKDRFSAERLKGVDSTLKIQPAELGDSAVYLCAELPHEQFFGPGTRLTVL.